The 18 T cell receptor beta chains below were found in one sample sequenced in a study of blood T cell repertoires in COVID-19. The protocol was immunoSEQ multiplex PCR, while the TCRdb copy is restricted to in-frame clones and leaves out a portion. The sample has 55,000 or so clones, 65% to 90% seen once. The sample was peripheral blood. These receptors originate from a human donor in a cohort sampled during active COVID-19.

This clone was seen more than once but under ten times. This sequence joins TRBV6-2 or TRBV6-3 and TRBJ2-3; 10 bases fit TRBD1. CDR3 size: 15 residues. Germline CDR1 and CDR2: MNHEY and SVGEGT. Trimming at V came to 5 bases and at J to 4 bases, leaving 6 bases not matched to a gene. The CDR3 DNA follows: TGTGCCAGCAGTACCAGACAGGGGGCCCCAGATACGCAGTATTTT. Its protein is CASSTRQGAPDTQYF.

V is TRBV4-1 and J is TRBJ2-2; TRBD1 matches 10 bases. Trimming removed 3 bases from V and 7 bases from J; junction bases left unmatched: 5. CDR3 length: 15 amino acids. Per the germline V gene, CDR1 is MGHRA and CDR2 is YSYEKL. CDR3 in DNA: TGCGCCAGCAGCCACCCTGGGACAGGGGTCGGGGAGCTGTTTTTT. It encodes CASSHPGTGVGELFF.

J is TRBJ1-4 and V is TRBV28; 9 bases are shared with TRBD1. Germline V CDR1 and CDR2: MDHEN, SYDVKM. CDR3 length: 16 residues. After removal of 4 bases from V and 3 bases from J, the junction contained 6 bases not matched to a gene. CDR3 sequence: CASSSGQGSPNEKLFF. The CDR3 DNA sequence: TGTGCCAGCAGTTCGGGACAGGGTTCACCTAATGAAAAACTGTTTTTT. Complete variable domain (other parts from reference TRBV28 and TRBJ1-4): DVKVTQSSRYLVKRTGEKVFLECVQDMDHENMFWYRQDPGLGLRLIYFSYDVKMKEKGDIPEGYSVSREKKERFSLILESASTNQTSMYLCASSSGQGSPNEKLFFGSGTQLSVL.

This chain links TRBV5-1 with TRBJ2-2; TRBD1 aligns across 8 bases. Germline assignment: CDR1 SGHRS and CDR2 YFSETQ. The CDR3 extends over 14 amino acids. V gave up 3 bases and J gave up 4 bases; unmatched junction bases: 2. The CDR3 DNA follows: TGCGCCAGCAGCTCGGACAGGGCCACCGGGGAGCTGTTTTTT. It encodes CASSSDRATGELFF.

The CDR3 loop reads CASSPPQRLAGAHEQYF. The CDR3 nucleotides are TGTGCCAGCTCACCTCCTCAGCGACTAGCGGGAGCCCACGAGCAGTACTTC. V is TRBV18 and J is TRBJ2-7, with 12 bases matching TRBD2. V was clipped by 3 bases and J by 5 bases; unmatched bases: 11. Per germline, CDR1 KGHSH and CDR2 LQKENI. The CDR3 contains 17 residues.

The genes are TRBV4-2 and TRBJ1-3; the D gene is possibly TRBD1 (5 bases). Germline lookup yields CDR1 LGHNA and CDR2 YNFKEQ. The CDR3 is 16 residues long. Trimming removed 0 bases from V and 0 bases from J, with 9 bases in between. This chain's CDR3 is CASSQDPGDSGNTIYF. CDR3 nucleotides: TGTGCCAGCAGCCAAGATCCGGGGGACTCTGGAAACACCATATATTTT.

The chain recombines TRBV12-3 or TRBV12-4 with TRBJ1-6; possibly TRBD1 for D (5 bases). Trimming pared 2 bases from V and 10 bases from J, leaving 9 bases between. This CDR3 spans 13 amino acids. The CDR3 here is CASSLQGGSPLHF. For the CDR3, the DNA is TGTGCCAGCAGTTTACAGGGAGGGTCACCCCTCCACTTT.

The genes are TRBV6-2 or TRBV6-3 and TRBJ2-7, with D perhaps matching TRBD1 (6 bases). Trimming removed 6 bases from V and 4 bases from J, with 16 bases in between. The CDR3 is made up of 14 amino acids. Germline V CDR1 and CDR2: MNHEY, SVGEGT. The CDR3 reads CASSLSGERYEQYF. The CDR3 DNA reads as TGTGCCAGCAGCCTCTCAGGGGAGAGGTACGAGCAGTACTTC.

The chain uses TRBV9 and TRBJ2-1, with 11 bases aligning to TRBD2. This CDR3 has 17 amino acids. The germline CDR1 and CDR2 sequences are SGDLS and YYNGEE. With V trimmed by 4 bases and J by 3 bases, 9 bases remained unmatched. The CDR3 here is CASSPRVAGGHYNEQFF. DNA for the CDR3: TGTGCCAGCAGCCCCCGGGTAGCGGGAGGGCACTACAATGAGCAGTTCTTC.

V and J are TRBV27 and TRBJ1-5; D is possibly TRBD1 (5 bases). Germline values: CDR1 MNHEY, CDR2 SMNVEV (reference sequence). This CDR3 is 15 amino acids long. Trimming shortened V by 6 bases and J by 0 bases, and 12 bases separated the two germline ends. The chain's CDR3 is CASRSGTVSNQPQHF. CDR3 DNA: TGTGCCAGCAGAAGCGGGACGGTTAGCAATCAGCCCCAGCATTTT.

The chain has TRBV18 and TRBJ2-5; TRBD1 is a possible D gene (6 bases). From germline, CDR1 is KGHSH and CDR2 LQKENI. Trimming removed 6 bases at V and 5 bases at J, with 10 bases between. This CDR3 spans 12 amino acids. The CDR3 DNA reads as TGTGCCAGCTCCGACAGGAGGGAGACCCAGTACTTC. Translated: CASSDRRETQYF.

The chain uses TRBV4-1 and TRBJ2-1; TRBD2 might be the D (5 bases). V shed 0 bases and J shed 2 bases, with 11 bases lying between them. Looked up from germline, CDR1 is MGHRA and CDR2 is YSYEKL. The CDR3 has 16 amino acids. The CDR3 is CASSQDKSGPYNEQFF. The CDR3 DNA follows: TGCGCCAGCAGCCAAGACAAGAGCGGCCCCTACAATGAGCAGTTCTTC.

The J gene is TRBJ2-3, the V gene TRBV5-1; D possibly corresponds to TRBD1 (6 bases). The V gene lost 5 bases and the J gene lost 0 bases, with 19 bases spanning the gap. This CDR3 has 17 amino acids. CDR1 is SGHRS, CDR2 YFSETQ, per germline. The CDR3 nucleotides read TGCGCCAGCAGTTCCCCTTTAAACAGGGAAAGCACAGATACGCAGTATTTT. It encodes CASSSPLNRESTDTQYF.

V usage is TRBV9 and J usage is TRBJ2-7; 10 bases map to TRBD2. Trimming removed 2 bases from V and 3 bases from J; junction bases left unmatched: 11. Per germline, CDR1 SGDLS and CDR2 YYNGEE. The CDR3 spans 17 residues. The CDR3 sequence: CASSVGASGRGSYEQYF. CDR3 nucleotide sequence: TGTGCCAGCAGCGTTGGGGCTAGCGGGAGAGGAAGCTACGAGCAGTACTTC.

The gene calls are TRBV9 and TRBJ2-7; a possible D gene is TRBD2 (8 bases). This CDR3 spans 16 amino acids. V lost 9 bases and J lost 6, with 28 bases in between. Germline V gene data show CDR1 as SGDLS and CDR2 as YYNGEE. CDR3 DNA: TGTGCCACTTCTAGGGGGCGGGAGGACGTGTATACCGAGCAGTACTTC. This translates into CATSRGREDVYTEQYF.

In nucleotides, the CDR3 is TGTGCCAGCAGCCATAGACAGGGTGTCGTGCATGGCTACACCTTC. It yields the protein CASSHRQGVVHGYTF. This rearrangement joins TRBV6-5 to TRBJ1-2, with TRBD1 matching over 7 bases. The CDR3 covers 15 residues. Losses at the gene ends were 6 bases for V and 6 bases for J; bases not matched to a gene: 13. CDR1 and CDR2 (germline): MNHEY, SVGAGI.

This clone was found once. V gene TRBV28 combines with J gene TRBJ2-7, with 7 bases aligning to TRBD2. The CDR3 has 15 amino acids. Germline values: CDR1 MDHEN, CDR2 SYDVKM. J gave up 2 bases and V 8 bases, and 12 bases lay outside the gene matches. The CDR3 DNA sequence: TGTGCCAGCTCGTGGGGGGGGACTCCCCCCTACGAGCAGTACTTC. Residues: CASSWGGTPPYEQYF.

The J gene is TRBJ2-3, the V gene TRBV18; D perhaps matches TRBD1 (5 bases). CDR1 KGHSH and CDR2 LQKENI come from the germline V gene. The CDR3 runs to 16 residues. The V end lost 1 base, the J end lost 6 bases, and 17 bases lay between the germline ends. CDR3 in amino acids: CASSPQGSQARDTQYF. CDR3 sequence (DNA): TGTGCCAGCTCACCACAAGGATCACAGGCCAGGGATACGCAGTATTTT.